Each of the 10 T cell receptor beta chains below was sequenced from the same sample in a study of blood T cell repertoires in COVID-19. Only in-frame clones appear in the TCRdb table, and some are missing; sequencing was by immunoSEQ multiplex PCR. This sample has about 260,000 clones, with 83% found just once. Sequencing input: peripheral blood. Every receptor here comes from a man aged 55 to 69 who had recovered from COVID-19.

This clone was recorded a few times. The chain combines TRBV9 with TRBJ2-7; 9 nucleotides agree with TRBD2. The CDR3 loop spans 14 amino acids. Germline V gives CDR1 SGDLS, CDR2 YYNGEE. V trimming: 3 bases; J trimming: 5 bases; junction bases outside the gene matches: 6. The CDR3, as DNA: TGTGCCAGCAGCGGGGTTAGCGGGAGCCACGAGCAGTACTTC. It is translated as CASSGVSGSHEQYF.

This chain uses TRBV28 with TRBJ2-7, with 8 bases matching TRBD1. Per the germline V gene, CDR1 is MDHEN and CDR2 is SYDVKM. This CDR3 spans 12 amino acids. V gave up 11 bases and J gave up 3 bases; unmatched junction bases: 6. The CDR3 loop is CAHRGNGYEQYF. The CDR3 nucleotides read TGTGCCCACAGGGGGAATGGCTACGAGCAGTACTTC.

The V gene is TRBV27, the J gene TRBJ2-2, with a tentative D call TRBD1 (5 bases). CDR3 length: 15 residues. CDR1 MNHEY and CDR2 SMNVEV come from the germline V gene (reference sequence). V lost 5 bases and J lost 3, with 13 bases in between. CDR3 coding DNA: TGTGCCAGCAGTCAGCTAGGGGTGGACACCGGGGAGCTGTTTTTT. This encodes CASSQLGVDTGELFF.

The chain has TRBV5-1 and TRBJ2-3, with 10 bases identical to TRBD2. Germline CDR1 is SGHRS and CDR2 is YFSETQ. The CDR3 runs 15 residues. Trimming took 3 bases from V and 9 from J; bases not matched to a gene: 10. The CDR3 nucleotides are TGCGCCAGCAGCTCAAGCGGGGGGGCCGCAGGGACGCAGTATTTT. Translating it yields CASSSSGGAAGTQYF.

To note about this clone: The same CDR3 also results from other DNA sequences found in this sample. The chain recombines TRBV28 with TRBJ1-2, with no clear D. The germline CDR1 and CDR2 sequences are MDHEN and SYDVKM. The CDR3 is 11 residues long. Between the trimmed V and J ends, which lost 4 bases and 2 bases, there was a span of 2 bases. The CDR3 here is CASSSNYGYTF. CDR3 bases: TGTGCCAGCAGTTCGAACTATGGCTACACCTTC.

This clone has a single count. This chain links TRBV7-2 with TRBJ2-5; 11 bases map to TRBD2. The CDR3 covers 15 residues. Germline V gene data show CDR1 as SGHTA and CDR2 as FQGNSA. V dropped 2 bases and J dropped 4; count of bases not matched to a gene: 3. CDR3 sequence reads: CASSLFSGRGETQYF. CDR3 in DNA: TGTGCCAGCAGCTTATTTAGCGGGAGGGGAGAGACCCAGTACTTC.

This chain joins TRBV7-2 and TRBJ2-7, with TRBD2 matching 7 bases. The CDR3 is 15 residues long. Germline assignment: CDR1 SGHTA and CDR2 FQGNSA. V lost 6 bases to trimming and J lost 3 bases; unmatched junction nucleotides: 11. The CDR3 loop is CASRAIPSGRYEQYF. The CDR3 coding sequence is TGTGCCAGCAGGGCAATTCCTAGCGGACGCTACGAGCAGTACTTC.

V is TRBV18 and J is TRBJ1-2, with D maybe TRBD1 (6 bases). This CDR3 comprises 12 residues. Germline loops: CDR1 KGHSH, CDR2 LQKENI. Trimming pared 4 bases from V and 8 bases from J, leaving 11 bases between. The CDR3 DNA follows: TGTGCCAGCTCACTAAATACAGGGGGCTACACCTTC. Translated: CASSLNTGGYTF.

The rearrangement joins TRBV11-1 to TRBJ2-2, with unresolved D. V lost 2 bases to trimming and J lost 0 bases, with 4 bases between them. The CDR3 extends over 14 amino acids. The germline V gene has CDR1 SGHAT and CDR2 FQDESV (reference sequence). The CDR3 is CASSLLPNTGELFF. CDR3 DNA: TGTGCCAGCAGCTTACTACCGAACACCGGGGAGCTGTTTTTT.

The V and J genes are TRBV5-4 and TRBJ2-3; 7 nucleotides align to TRBD2. The CDR3 runs 17 residues. The germline CDR1 and CDR2 sequences are SGHNT and YYREEE (reference sequence). Germline trimming cut 3 bases from V and 4 bases from J; bases unmatched to any gene: 14. In DNA form, the CDR3 reads TGTGCCAGCAGCTCGGACCCCTCTCGGGCGGGGGCAGATACGCAGTATTTT. Its protein is CASSSDPSRAGADTQYF.